The clone carrying this T cell receptor (beta chain) has a handful of counts. Its antigen is not identified. This specimen belongs to a study of T cells in narcolepsy. For the study at large: Healthy controls were enrolled alongside patients with narcolepsy type 1 or type 2.

Study-wide points: Same-patient CSF and blood CD4+ T cell clonotypes included HCRT-specific and TRIB2-specific autoreactive ones. Healthy controls reportedly lacked the autoreactive clonotypes serially found in patients' blood.

Germline CDR1 SGHTA, CDR2 FQGNSA. This CDR3 comprises 15 residues. With V trimmed by 5 bases and J by 8 bases, 11 bases remained unmatched. Some clones are missing from TCRdb's copy, which holds only in-frame ones; the method was immunoSEQ multiplex PCR. In the table there are just over 20,000 clones, around 83% of which are singletons. This TCR was sampled from a human donor in good health. V is TRBV7-2 and J is TRBJ1-4, with 7 bases that match TRBD1. The sample consisted of memory (CD45RA-) CD4+ T cells from blood. The CDR3 sequence is CASSTNRGVEEKLFF. The CDR3 DNA reads as TGTGCCAGCAGCACCAACAGGGGAGTAGAGGAAAAACTGTTTTTT. Based on the CDR3 plus reference TRBV7-2 and TRBJ1-4, the full variable domain is GAGVSQSPSNKVTEKGKDVELRCDPISGHTALYWYRQSLGQGLEFLIYFQGNSAPDKSGLPSDRFSAERTGGSVSTLTIQRTQQEDSAVYLCASSTNRGVEEKLFFGSGTQLSVL.